This T cell receptor (beta chain) was recorded in a study of blood T cell repertoires in COVID-19. The assay was immunoSEQ multiplex PCR, and TCRdb's table has in-frame clones only and misses some. In the table there are 260,000 or so clones, 65% to 90% of which are singletons. Between the trimmed V and J ends, which lost 0 bases and 4 bases, there was a span of 6 bases. Germline assignment: CDR1 SNHLY and CDR2 FYNNEI. The CDR3 has 13 amino acids. This receptor was identified in a woman in her 70s with acute or convalescent COVID-19. What was sequenced was peripheral blood. V usage is TRBV2 and J usage is TRBJ1-2; the D is unclear. CDR3 DNA: TGTGCCAGCAGTGAAGCGCAGGCCTATGGCTACACCTTC. Protein product: CASSEAQAYGYTF.